This TCR beta chain was retrieved from a study of cytomegalovirus exposure and HLA in healthy donors. Study-wide findings and caveats: According to a later analysis, most TCR beta chains associated with CMV appeared HLA-restricted.

This CDR3 has 12 amino acids. Germline V gene sequence: CDR1 MNHNY, CDR2 SVGAGI (reference sequence). The junction had 5 bases not matched to a gene; V was cut back by 10 bases and J by 4 bases. The PCR used 60 Vbeta and 13 Jbeta primers. TCRdb's copy holds only in-frame clones and misses some; the assay was immunoSEQ multiplex PCR. The sample contains hundreds of thousands of clones, about 90% of which appear only once. Of note for this clone: No antigen is known for it.

The chain carries TRBV6-6 and TRBJ2-3; 7 bases are shared with TRBD2. The TCR originated in a woman in her late teens or twenties in good health and CMV-seronegative. The material sequenced was PBMCs. Here the CDR3 reads CATRLAPDTQYF. CDR3 in DNA: TGTGCCACCCGACTAGCCCCAGATACGCAGTATTTT.